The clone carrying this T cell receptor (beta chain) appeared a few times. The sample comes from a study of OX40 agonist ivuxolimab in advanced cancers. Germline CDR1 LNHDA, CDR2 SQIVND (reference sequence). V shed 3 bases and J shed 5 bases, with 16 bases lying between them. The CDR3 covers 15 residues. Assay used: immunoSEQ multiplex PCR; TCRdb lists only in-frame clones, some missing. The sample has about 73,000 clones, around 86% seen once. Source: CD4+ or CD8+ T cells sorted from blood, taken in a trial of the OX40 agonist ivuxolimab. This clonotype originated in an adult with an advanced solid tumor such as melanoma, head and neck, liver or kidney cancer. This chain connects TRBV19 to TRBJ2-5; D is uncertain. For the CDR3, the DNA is TGTGCCAGTAGTATCGGGTTGGTAGGAAGGGAGACCCAGTACTTC. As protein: CASSIGLVGRETQYF.